These 11 T cell receptor beta chains came from one sample sequenced in a study of blood T cell repertoires in COVID-19. Profiling relied on immunoSEQ multiplex PCR, and the TCRdb table lists in-frame clones only, not all of them. The table lists about 140,000 clones, roughly 90% of them singletons. The sample was peripheral blood. The source is a man between 45 and 60 years old with active or convalescent COVID-19.

J is TRBJ2-7 and V is TRBV6-6, with TRBD2 matching 7 bases. Losses at the gene ends were 6 bases for V and 2 bases for J; bases not matched to a gene: 10. The CDR3 is 15 amino acids. Germline CDR1 is MNHNY and CDR2 is SVGAGI (reference sequence). CDR3 coding DNA: TGTGCCAGCAGCGGGAAGCAGGGACTAACCTACGAGCAGTACTTC. Encoded protein: CASSGKQGLTYEQYF.

The V and J genes are TRBV20-1 and TRBJ1-2, with 10 bases fitting TRBD1. The germline gives CDR1 DFQATT, CDR2 SNEGSKA (reference sequence). V dropped 3 bases and J dropped 2; count of bases not matched to a gene: 3. The CDR3 runs 14 residues. CDR3 residues: CSASRTGGNYGYTF. The CDR3 DNA reads TGCAGTGCTAGTCGGACAGGGGGGAACTATGGCTACACCTTC.

V usage is TRBV10-3 and J usage is TRBJ2-1, with TRBD2 matching over 9 bases. From germline, CDR1 is ENHRY and CDR2 SYGVKD. This CDR3 has 15 amino acids. Trimming at V came to 4 bases and at J to 7 bases, leaving 8 bases not matched to a gene. The CDR3 loop reads CAISAAGGPRNEQFF. DNA for the CDR3: TGTGCCATCAGTGCTGCGGGAGGGCCAAGGAATGAGCAGTTCTTC.

The chain carries TRBV5-1 and TRBJ2-3; 8 bases are shared with TRBD2. V lost 4 bases, J lost 8 bases, and 6 bases stayed unmatched. Germline V CDR1 and CDR2: SGHRS, YFSETQ. The CDR3 has 13 residues. In nucleotides, the CDR3 is TGCGCCAGCAGCACGAGCGGGAGCGCTACGCAGTATTTT. Translation: CASSTSGSATQYF.

The chain has TRBV3-1 (or the pseudogene TRBV3-2) and TRBJ2-5; 9 bases are a match to TRBD1. Germline assignment: CDR1 LGHDT and CDR2 YNNKEL (reference sequence). CDR3 size: 17 residues. With 5 bases clipped from V and 2 bases from J, the junction kept 12 bases outside the gene matches. The CDR3 coding sequence is TGTGCCAGCAGCGCCTTCCGCGGGACAGGGAGGCAAGAGACCCAGTACTTC. It specifies CASSAFRGTGRQETQYF.

The gene calls are TRBV7-2 and TRBJ2-7, with 8 bases fitting TRBD2. J gave up 7 bases and V 5 bases, and 16 bases lay outside the gene matches. CDR3 length: 16 amino acids. Looked up from germline, CDR1 is SGHTA and CDR2 is FQGNSA. The CDR3 DNA reads as TGTGCCAGCAGCGTCGCTCCGGGAGGGGCCTTGGGGGAGCAGTACTTC. Protein product: CASSVAPGGALGEQYF. The full variable domain, its missing parts supplied by reference TRBV7-2 and TRBJ2-7, is GAGVSQSPSNKVTEKGKDVELRCDPISGHTALYWYRQSLGQGLEFLIYFQGNSAPDKSGLPSDRFSAERTGGSVSTLTIQRTQQEDSAVYLCASSVAPGGALGEQYFGPGTRLTVT.

The V and J genes are TRBV3-1 (or the pseudogene TRBV3-2) and TRBJ1-3; TRBD1 agrees at 8 bases. With 5 bases clipped from V and 4 bases from J, the junction kept 4 bases outside the gene matches. Germline values: CDR1 LGHDT, CDR2 YNNKEL (reference sequence). This CDR3 contains 14 residues. Written as DNA, the CDR3 is TGTGCCAGCAGCTGGACAGGGTCAGGAAACACCATATATTTT. It encodes CASSWTGSGNTIYF.

The chain joins TRBV11-2 to TRBJ2-5; a weak D match, TRBD2 (5 bases). CDR1 SGHAT and CDR2 FQNNGV come from the germline V gene. This CDR3 has 12 residues. Trimming took off 0 bases at V and 7 bases at J, with 6 bases between the two ends. In DNA form, the CDR3 reads TGTGCCAGCAGCTTAGATCGGGGGACCCAGTACTTC. Its translation is CASSLDRGTQYF.

This chain links TRBV28 with TRBJ1-2, with 8 bases matching TRBD1. The V segment lost 5 bases and the J segment 4 bases; nucleotides outside the gene matches: 6. The CDR3 has 14 amino acids. Germline loops: CDR1 MDHEN, CDR2 SYDVKM. Here the CDR3 DNA reads TGTGCCAGCAGTCCCGGACAGGGCCGCTATGGCTACACCTTC. This gives the protein CASSPGQGRYGYTF.

The V gene is TRBV7-2, the J gene TRBJ2-1; 7 bases fit TRBD2. This CDR3 has 16 residues. Germline-derived CDR1 and CDR2 are SGHTA and FQGNSA. Trimming took 1 base from V and 3 from J; bases not matched to a gene: 6. The CDR3, as DNA: TGTGCCAGCAGCTTAGACGGGAGGACGTACTACAATGAGCAGTTCTTC. Amino acid sequence: CASSLDGRTYYNEQFF.

This sequence joins TRBV7-3 and TRBJ1-1; TRBD1 might be the D (5 bases). The CDR3 covers 13 residues. The V end was cut by 3 bases, the J end by 6 bases, with 11 bases between. Looked up from germline, CDR1 is SGHTA and CDR2 is FQGTGA. The CDR3 protein is CASSFTGEAEAFF. The CDR3 region has the DNA TGTGCCAGCAGCTTCACAGGAGAGGCTGAAGCTTTCTTT.